The 10 T cell receptor beta chains below come from one sample, sequenced in a study of early T cells in non-severe SARS-CoV-2 infection. From the 5' RACE reads, TCRdb called clonotypes with MiXCR, one entry per CDR3 protein. Among more than 65,000 distinct CDR3 sequences listed, about 12% were seen once. The source material was whole blood. The source is an adult who was a healthcare worker with PCR-confirmed SARS-CoV-2 infection or an uninfected control (not recorded which).

This clonotype was picked up a small number of times. The chain has TRBV30 and TRBJ2-3, with 10 bases identical to TRBD2. Germline values: CDR1 GTSNPN, CDR2 SVGIG (reference sequence). J gave up 2 bases and V 2 bases, and 7 bases lay outside the gene matches. The CDR3 length is 16 residues. The CDR3 DNA reads as TGTGCCTGGAGTCCGTTAGCGGGAGGAGTCACAGATACGCAGTATTTT. It specifies CAWSPLAGGVTDTQYF.

This clonotype was counted ten times or more. The chain combines TRBV5-1 with TRBJ1-2; 7 bases fit TRBD1. Germline CDR1 SGHRS, CDR2 YFSETQ. The V and J ends lost 4 bases and 5 bases, in that order; junction bases with no gene match: 5. The CDR3 covers 13 residues. In nucleotides, the CDR3 is TGCGCCAGCAGCGCACAGGGGCGGTATGGCTACACCTTC. Encoded protein: CASSAQGRYGYTF.

Relative to its sample, this clonotype is medium-sized (0.01 to 0.1%). This rearrangement joins TRBV6-6 to TRBJ2-3, with 7 nucleotides matching TRBD2. CDR3 length: 17 residues. CDR1 is MNHNY and CDR2 is SVGAGI in the germline V gene (reference sequence). V dropped 0 bases and J dropped 7; count of bases not matched to a gene: 13. This chain's CDR3 is CASSYSGAGEGSYTQYF. In nucleotides, the CDR3 is TGTGCCAGCAGTTACTCGGGCGCGGGGGAGGGTTCGTATACGCAGTATTTT.

This clonotype has just a few counts. The CDR3: CASSILTGGFGTDTQYF. The CDR3 DNA sequence: TGTGCCAGCAGCATCCTAACAGGGGGTTTCGGCACAGATACGCAGTATTTT. The chain couples TRBV7-9 to TRBJ2-3; 8 bases match TRBD1. This CDR3 region has 17 residues. CDR1 SEHNR and CDR2 FQNEAQ come from the germline V gene (reference sequence). V lost 5 bases and J lost 1; bases outside the gene matches: 11.

This clonotype was counted a few times. J is TRBJ1-6 and V is TRBV7-6; D is perhaps TRBD1 (6 bases). The CDR3 totals 12 residues. V lost 3 bases and J lost 12, with 9 bases in between. Germline V gene lookup returns CDR1 SGHVS and CDR2 FNYEAQ. DNA for the CDR3: TGTGCCAGCAGCTTTTCAGGGGAACCCCTCCACTTT. Protein product: CASSFSGEPLHF.

This clonotype occurred a few times. The chain joins TRBV6-1 to TRBJ2-3; maybe TRBD2 (5 bases). The CDR3 totals 17 residues. CDR1 and CDR2 from the germline V gene are MNHNS and SASEGT. Trimming took 2 bases from V and 4 from J, leaving 19 bases between them. DNA for the CDR3: TGTGCCAGCAGTGAATGGCTCGGGGTAGTAAGTTCAGATACGCAGTATTTT. The encoded protein is CASSEWLGVVSSDTQYF.

CDR3: CASRKRQGLNSPLHF. CDR3 DNA: TGTGCCAGCAGAAAACGACAGGGACTAAATTCACCCCTCCACTTT. The chain combines TRBV27 with TRBJ1-6; 7 bases fit TRBD1. V shed 6 bases and J 7 bases; nucleotides not matched to a gene: 9. Looked up from germline, CDR1 is MNHEY and CDR2 is SMNVEV (reference sequence). This CDR3 has 15 amino acids.

The sample holds a few counts of this clonotype. The chain joins TRBV7-6 to TRBJ2-1, with D unresolved. Trimming left V 2 bases short and J 6 bases short, with 14 bases between. From germline, CDR1 is SGHVS and CDR2 FNYEAQ. The CDR3 extends over 15 amino acids. For the CDR3, the DNA is TGTGCCAGCAGCTTAAGGTCACTCACGCCCAATGAGCAGTTCTTC. This codes for CASSLRSLTPNEQFF.

For this clonotype: A single base separates this from a much larger clone, so it may be a read error. The chain recombines TRBV7-9 with TRBJ2-4; 9 nucleotides line up with TRBD1. The CDR3 totals 16 residues. The V gene's germline CDR1 is SEHNR and CDR2 FQNEAQ (reference sequence). In DNA, the CDR3 is TGTGCCAGCCAATCTCTCCGGACAGGGGCTAAAAACATTGAGTACTTC. Its protein is CASQSLRTGAKNIEYF.

The chain has TRBV5-1 and TRBJ2-1, with D perhaps being TRBD1 or TRBD2 (5 bases each). V was clipped by 1 base and J by 13 bases, with 12 bases between them. The germline CDR1 and CDR2 sequences are SGHRS and YFSETQ. This CDR3 is 12 amino acids long. CDR3 in DNA: TGCGCCAGCAGCTTGATTCCGGGGCCACAGTTCTTC. Its protein product is CASSLIPGPQFF.